This entry is about one TCR beta chain. The assay was immunoSEQ multiplex PCR, and TCRdb's table has in-frame clones only and misses some. The sample holds under 90,000 clones, about 85% seen once. The data are from a study of OX40 agonist ivuxolimab in advanced cancers. Looking at the study overall: At 82.7% male, the cohort had a mean age of 60 years, ranging from about 23 to 79.

The length of the CDR3 is 15 residues. Trimming shortened V by 4 bases and J by 0 bases, and 13 bases separated the two germline ends. CDR1 and CDR2 (germline): SGHNT, YENEEA. The specimen was CD4+ or CD8+ T cells sorted from blood, collected in a trial of the OX40 agonist ivuxolimab. The chain carries TRBV11-3 and TRBJ2-7; TRBD2 is a possible D gene (5 bases). The origin of this receptor is an adult with an advanced solid tumor such as melanoma, head and neck, liver or kidney cancer. CDR3 sequence (DNA): TGTGCCAGCAGCTCCCCTAGCTATAGCTCCTACGAGCAGTACTTC. Translating it yields CASSSPSYSSYEQYF.